One sample yielded the 5 T cell receptor beta chains listed below, sequenced in a study of OX40 agonist ivuxolimab in advanced cancers. Profiling relied on immunoSEQ multiplex PCR, and the TCRdb table lists in-frame clones only, not all of them. The data hold about 68,000 clones, with about 83% observed a single time. The specimen was CD4+ or CD8+ T cells sorted from blood, collected in a trial of the OX40 agonist ivuxolimab. The source is an adult with an advanced solid tumor such as melanoma, head and neck, liver or kidney cancer.

The V and J genes are TRBV6-5 and TRBJ1-1; D may be TRBD1 (5 bases). From germline, CDR1 is MNHEY and CDR2 SVGAGI. V lost 4 bases to trimming and J lost 5 bases, with 17 bases between them. The CDR3 consists of 15 residues. CDR3 in amino acids: CASSSPKGRDTEAFF. As DNA, the CDR3 is TGTGCCAGCAGTTCCCCGAAGGGGCGTGATACTGAAGCTTTCTTT.

V and J are TRBV5-1 and TRBJ2-4, with D perhaps TRBD2 (5 bases). From germline, CDR1 is SGHRS and CDR2 YFSETQ. V gave up 5 bases and J gave up 0 bases, with 12 bases separating them. This CDR3 comprises 15 residues. CDR3 nucleotide sequence: TGCGCCAGCAGATGGGAGTCCTCAGCCAAAAACATTCAGTACTTC. Protein product: CASRWESSAKNIQYF.

The chain recombines TRBV19 with TRBJ2-4; TRBD1 matches 8 bases. Germline loops: CDR1 LNHDA, CDR2 SQIVND (reference sequence). V lost 1 base and J lost 0; bases outside the gene matches: 5. The CDR3 has 17 amino acids. CDR3 nucleotide sequence: TGTGCCAGTAGTATAGGGACAGGGAACGTAGCCAAAAACATTCAGTACTTC. It codes for CASSIGTGNVAKNIQYF. The whole variable domain, filled in from reference TRBV19 and TRBJ2-4, reads DGGITQSPKYLFRKEGQNVTLSCEQNLNHDAMYWYRQDPGQGLRLIYYSQIVNDFQKGDIAEGYSVSREKKESFPLTVTSAQKNPTAFYLCASSIGTGNVAKNIQYFGAGTRLSVL.

The V call is TRBV5-1, the J call TRBJ2-1; 9 nucleotides align to TRBD2. The trim removed 2 bases at V and 8 bases at J, leaving 5 bases unmatched. Germline V gives CDR1 SGHRS, CDR2 YFSETQ. The CDR3 sequence is 14 residues long. The CDR3 DNA reads as TGCGCCAGCAGCTTCAGGACTAGCGCACATGAGCAGTTCTTC. It is translated as CASSFRTSAHEQFF.

This chain joins TRBV5-6 and TRBJ1-5, with unresolved D. CDR1 is SGHDT and CDR2 is YYEEEE in the germline V gene. CDR3 length: 14 amino acids. V lost 2 bases and J 7 bases, leaving 13 bases between the germline ends. The CDR3 sequence is CASSFTGSSQPQHF. The DNA of the CDR3 is TGTGCCAGCAGCTTTACTGGGTCCAGCCAGCCCCAGCATTTT.